This T cell receptor beta chain was documented in a study of T cells in women clearing cervical HPV infection. Concerning this clone itself: The missing CDR3 end, 3 residues past where the read stops, is filled in from the germline J gene.

Using immunoSEQ multiplex PCR, the repertoire was profiled, and TCRdb retains in-frame clones only, with some absent. This listing includes 20,000 to 25,000 clones. This CDR3 has 17 residues. Per the germline V gene, CDR1 is SSHAT and CDR2 is FNYEAQ (reference sequence). V dropped 5 bases and J dropped 0 bases, with 14 bases sitting between them. Sequencing was performed on blood buffy coat. This chain connects TRBV7-7 to TRBJ2-6, with D perhaps TRBD1 (6 bases). This receptor was identified in a woman aged 18 to 69 with a cervical HPV16 infection that either progressed to CIN3+ or cleared (not recorded which). CDR3 amino acids: CASSPLDSYSGANVLTF. The CDR3 bases that were read are TGTGCCAGCAGCCCCCTGGACAGTTACTCTGGGGCCAACGTC.